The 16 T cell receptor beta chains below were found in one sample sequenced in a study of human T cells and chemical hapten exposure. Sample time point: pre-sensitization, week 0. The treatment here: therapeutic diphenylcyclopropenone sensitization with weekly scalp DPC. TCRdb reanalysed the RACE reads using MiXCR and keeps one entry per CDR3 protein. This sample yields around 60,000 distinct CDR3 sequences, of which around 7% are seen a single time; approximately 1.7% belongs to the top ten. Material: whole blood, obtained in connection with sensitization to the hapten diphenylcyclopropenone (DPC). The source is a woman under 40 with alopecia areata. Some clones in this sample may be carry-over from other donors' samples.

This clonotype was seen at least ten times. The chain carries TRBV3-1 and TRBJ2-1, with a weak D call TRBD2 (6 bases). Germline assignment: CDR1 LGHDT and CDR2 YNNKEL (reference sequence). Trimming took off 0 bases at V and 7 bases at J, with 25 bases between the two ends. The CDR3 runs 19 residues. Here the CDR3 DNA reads TGTGCCAGCAGCCAAGAAGGAGTCCGGGAGAAGGAGTGGAAGAATGAGCAGTTCTTC. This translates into CASSQEGVREKEWKNEQFF.

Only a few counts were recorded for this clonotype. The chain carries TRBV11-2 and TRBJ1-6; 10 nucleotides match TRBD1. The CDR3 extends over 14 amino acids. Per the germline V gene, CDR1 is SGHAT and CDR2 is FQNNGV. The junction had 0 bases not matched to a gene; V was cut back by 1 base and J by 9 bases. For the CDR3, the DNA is TGTGCCAGCAGCTTAGGGACAGGGGGTTCACCCCTCCACTTT. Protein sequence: CASSLGTGGSPLHF.

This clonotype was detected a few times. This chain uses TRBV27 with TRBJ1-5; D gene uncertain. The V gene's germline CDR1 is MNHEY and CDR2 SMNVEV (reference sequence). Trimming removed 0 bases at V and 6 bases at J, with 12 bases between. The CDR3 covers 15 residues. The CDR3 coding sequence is TGTGCCAGCAGTTTATCACCATTTGGGTTTCAGCCCCAGCATTTT. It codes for CASSLSPFGFQPQHF.

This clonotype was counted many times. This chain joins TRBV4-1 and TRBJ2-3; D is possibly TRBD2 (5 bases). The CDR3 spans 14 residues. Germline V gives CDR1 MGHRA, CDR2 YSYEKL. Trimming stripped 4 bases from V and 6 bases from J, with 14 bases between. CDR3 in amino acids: CASSRGLVRDTQYF. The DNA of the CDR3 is TGCGCCAGCAGCCGAGGGCTAGTTAGGGATACGCAGTATTTT.

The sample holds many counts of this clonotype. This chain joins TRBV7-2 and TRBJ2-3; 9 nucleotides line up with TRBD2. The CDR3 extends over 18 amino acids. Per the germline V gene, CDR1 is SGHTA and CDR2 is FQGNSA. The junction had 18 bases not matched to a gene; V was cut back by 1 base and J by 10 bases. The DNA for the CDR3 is TGTGCCAGCAGCTTAGGTGGTGGCGCCAGCGGGGGGAGTCAATCGCAGTATTTT. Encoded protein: CASSLGGGASGGSQSQYF.

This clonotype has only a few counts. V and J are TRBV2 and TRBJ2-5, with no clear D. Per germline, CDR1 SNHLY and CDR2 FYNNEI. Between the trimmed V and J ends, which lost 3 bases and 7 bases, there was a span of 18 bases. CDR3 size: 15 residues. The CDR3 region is CASSDPHLAHVTQYF. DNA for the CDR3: TGTGCCAGCAGTGACCCCCATTTGGCCCATGTGACCCAGTACTTC. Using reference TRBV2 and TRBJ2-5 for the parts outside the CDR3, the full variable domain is EPEVTQTPSHQVTQMGQEVILRCVPISNHLYFYWYRQILGQKVEFLVSFYNNEISEKSEIFDDQFSVERPDGSNFTLKIRSTKLEDSAMYFCASSDPHLAHVTQYFGPGTRLLVL.

The CDR3 bases are TGTGCCAGCAGCTCGAATAATTCACCCCTCCACTTT. It is translated as CASSSNNSPLHF. The gene calls are TRBV5-4 and TRBJ1-6, with D unresolved. The length of the CDR3 is 12 residues. Germline CDR1 reads SGHNT; CDR2 reads YYREEE (reference sequence). V lost 3 bases to trimming and J lost 5 bases, with 3 bases between them. The whole variable domain, remainder taken from reference TRBV5-4 and TRBJ1-6, is ETGVTQSPTHLIKTRGQQVTLRCSSQSGHNTVSWYQQALGQGPQFIFQYYREEENGRGNFPPRFSGLQFPNYSSELNVNALELDDSALYLCASSSNNSPLHFGNGTRLTVT.

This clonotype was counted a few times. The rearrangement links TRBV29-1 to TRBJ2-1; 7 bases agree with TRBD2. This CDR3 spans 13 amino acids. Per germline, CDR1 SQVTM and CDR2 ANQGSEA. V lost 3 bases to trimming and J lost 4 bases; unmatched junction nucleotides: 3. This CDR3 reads CSVDSGAYNEQFF. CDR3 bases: TGCAGCGTTGACAGCGGGGCTTACAATGAGCAGTTCTTC.

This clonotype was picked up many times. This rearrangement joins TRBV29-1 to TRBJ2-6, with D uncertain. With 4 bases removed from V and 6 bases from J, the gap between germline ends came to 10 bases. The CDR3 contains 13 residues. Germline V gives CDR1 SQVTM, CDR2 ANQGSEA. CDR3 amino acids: CSVGRLEANVLTF. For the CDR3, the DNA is TGCAGCGTTGGCAGGTTGGAGGCCAACGTCCTGACTTTC.

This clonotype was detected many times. CDR3 DNA sequence: TGTGCTAGTGGCACCGCGAATCCCGACCGTTACGCCCTTTCCTACGAGCAGTACTTC. Translating gives CASGTANPDRYALSYEQYF. The chain has TRBV12-5 and TRBJ2-7, with D uncertain. The CDR3 loop spans 19 amino acids. Trimming cost V 6 bases and J 1 base, with 28 bases left between them. Per the germline V gene, CDR1 is LGHNT and CDR2 is FRNRAP.

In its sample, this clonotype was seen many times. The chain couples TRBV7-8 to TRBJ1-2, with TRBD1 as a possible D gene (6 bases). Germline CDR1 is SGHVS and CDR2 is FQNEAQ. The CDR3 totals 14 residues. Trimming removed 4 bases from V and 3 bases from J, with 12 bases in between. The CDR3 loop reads CASSSQQGYYGYTF. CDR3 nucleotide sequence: TGTGCCAGCAGCTCCCAACAGGGATACTATGGCTACACCTTC.

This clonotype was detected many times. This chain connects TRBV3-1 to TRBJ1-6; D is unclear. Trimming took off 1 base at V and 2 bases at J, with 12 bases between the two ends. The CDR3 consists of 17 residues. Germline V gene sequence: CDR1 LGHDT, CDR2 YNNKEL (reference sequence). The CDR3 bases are TGTGCCAGCAGCCAAGGGTTTGGCGGGACCTATAATTCACCCCTCCACTTT. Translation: CASSQGFGGTYNSPLHF.

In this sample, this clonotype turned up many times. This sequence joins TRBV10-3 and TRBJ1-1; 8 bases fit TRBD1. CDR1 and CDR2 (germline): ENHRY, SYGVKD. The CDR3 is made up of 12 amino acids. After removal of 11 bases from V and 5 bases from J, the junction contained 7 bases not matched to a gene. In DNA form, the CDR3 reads TGTGCCGGCAGGGGGCTGGGGACTGAAGCTTTCTTT. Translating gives CAGRGLGTEAFF.

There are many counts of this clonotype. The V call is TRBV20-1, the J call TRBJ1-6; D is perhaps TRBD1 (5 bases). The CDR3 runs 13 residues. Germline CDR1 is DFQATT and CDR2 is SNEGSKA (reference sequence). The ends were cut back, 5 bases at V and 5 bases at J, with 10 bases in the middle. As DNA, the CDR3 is TGCAGTGCTCCAGGGAAGAATAATTCACCCCTCCACTTT. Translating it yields CSAPGKNNSPLHF.

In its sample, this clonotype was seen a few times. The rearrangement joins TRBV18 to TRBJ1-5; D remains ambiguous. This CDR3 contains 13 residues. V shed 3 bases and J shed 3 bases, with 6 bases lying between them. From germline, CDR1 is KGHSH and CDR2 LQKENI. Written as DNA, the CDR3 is TGTGCCAGCTCACCCAAGGACAATCAGCCCCAGCATTTT. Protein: CASSPKDNQPQHF.

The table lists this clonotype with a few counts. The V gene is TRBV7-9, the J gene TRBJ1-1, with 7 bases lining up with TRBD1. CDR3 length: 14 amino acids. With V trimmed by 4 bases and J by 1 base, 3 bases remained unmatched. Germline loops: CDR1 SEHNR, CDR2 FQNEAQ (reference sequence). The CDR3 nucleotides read TGTGCCAGCAGCTCACAGGGGCAGAACACTGAAGCTTTCTTT. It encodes CASSSQGQNTEAFF.